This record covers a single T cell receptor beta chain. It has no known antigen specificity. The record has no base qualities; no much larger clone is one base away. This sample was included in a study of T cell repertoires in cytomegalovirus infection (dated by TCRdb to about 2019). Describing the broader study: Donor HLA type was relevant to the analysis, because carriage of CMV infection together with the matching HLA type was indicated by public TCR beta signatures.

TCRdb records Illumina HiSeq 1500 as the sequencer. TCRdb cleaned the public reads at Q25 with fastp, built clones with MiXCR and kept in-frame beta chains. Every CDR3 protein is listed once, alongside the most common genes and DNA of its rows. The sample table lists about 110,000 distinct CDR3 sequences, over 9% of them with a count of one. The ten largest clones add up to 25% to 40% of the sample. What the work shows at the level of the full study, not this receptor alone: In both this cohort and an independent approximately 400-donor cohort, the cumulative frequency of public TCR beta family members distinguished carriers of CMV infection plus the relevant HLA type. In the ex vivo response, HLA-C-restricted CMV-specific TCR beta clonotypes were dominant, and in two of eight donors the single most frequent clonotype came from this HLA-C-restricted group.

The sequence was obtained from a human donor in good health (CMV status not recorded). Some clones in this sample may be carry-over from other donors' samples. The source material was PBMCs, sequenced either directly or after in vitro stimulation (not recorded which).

The bases read TGCAGTGCTAGAGATCTCGGAGATCCCCAGCATTTT. Its translation is CSARDLGDPQHF. The sequence joins TRBV20-1 to TRBJ1-5, with an unclear D gene assignment. In the germline V gene (reference sequence), CDR1 corresponds to DFQATT and CDR2 to SNEGSKA. From the cysteine up to the phenylalanine, the CDR3 has a length of 12 residues. The kept DNA is CDR3 alone, 36 bases in frame from the first base. V is reduced by 0 bases and J by 10 bases, leaving a spacing of 10 bases between them.